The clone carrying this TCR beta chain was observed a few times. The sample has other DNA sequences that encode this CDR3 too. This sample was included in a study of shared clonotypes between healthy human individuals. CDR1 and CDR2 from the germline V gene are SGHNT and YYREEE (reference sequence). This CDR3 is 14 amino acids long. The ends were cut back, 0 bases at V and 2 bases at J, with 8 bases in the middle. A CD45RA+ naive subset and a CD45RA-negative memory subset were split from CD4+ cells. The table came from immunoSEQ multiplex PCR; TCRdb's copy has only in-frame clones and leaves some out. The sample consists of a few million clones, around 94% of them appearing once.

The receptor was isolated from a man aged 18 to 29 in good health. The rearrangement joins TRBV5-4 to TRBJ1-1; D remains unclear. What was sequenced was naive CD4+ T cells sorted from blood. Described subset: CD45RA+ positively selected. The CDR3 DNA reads TGTGCCAGCAGCTTGGCTGCCGTAAACACTGAAGCTTTCTTT. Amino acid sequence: CASSLAAVNTEAFF. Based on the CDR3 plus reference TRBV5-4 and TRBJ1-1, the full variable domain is ETGVTQSPTHLIKTRGQQVTLRCSSQSGHNTVSWYQQALGQGPQFIFQYYREEENGRGNFPPRFSGLQFPNYSSELNVNALELDDSALYLCASSLAAVNTEAFFGQGTRLTVV.